What follows is one T cell receptor (beta chain) and its context. This clone's antigen is unknown. No base-level quality is on record; no much larger clone is a single base apart. The entry originates in a study of type 1 regulatory T cells (dated by TCRdb to the early 2020s). Concerning the study at large: An in vitro protocol by which a Tr1-enriched, alloantigen-specific CD4 T cell product named T-allo10 was generated was characterized in the study. T-allo10 was being tested clinically in patients with hematological malignancies who were undergoing allogeneic hematopoietic stem cell transplantation.

T-allo10 cells derived from donors were reported to be host alloantigen-specific and anergic, and to suppress in an alloantigen-specific manner. From the cysteine up to the phenylalanine, the CDR3 has a length of 13 residues. The retained sequence is limited to the CDR3, 39 bases, with the frame set at the first base. As encoded in the germline V gene (reference sequence), CDR1 is SEHNR while CDR2 is FQNEAQ. Trimming at the junction amounts to 1 base on V and 3 bases on J, and the germline ends lie 6 bases apart. Sequencing took place on an Illumina MiSeq. TCRdb redid the processing of the public reads, applying fastp at Q25 and MiXCR, and retained in-frame beta chains. Each CDR3 protein appears once, grouped with its most common genes and DNA. This sample has about 68,000 distinct CDR3 sequences in its table, and about three fifths of those were observed once. The ten most abundant clones make up 7.6% of the sample.

The sample comprised cultured T cells, either the whole culture or a sorted T cell fraction (not recorded which). The label giving this sample's cell subset or site can be read as: Tr1-enriched cell product generated in vitro against host alloantigens. The chain employs TRBV7-9 and TRBJ1-2; the D gene is not confidently resolved. The sequence came from a human donor in good health. At the DNA level, the sequence is TGTGCCAGCAGCTTAGGAGGAGACTATGGCTACACCTTC. Translated, this is CASSLGGDYGYTF.